This TCR beta chain was identified during a study of CD8+CD57+ T cells in acquired aplastic anemia. Whole-study results and caveats: CD8+ Simpson's diversity in patients was not significantly different from that in controls. Patients and controls shared fewer than 30 CD8+ CDR3 sequences.

V shed 0 bases and J shed 4 bases, with 4 bases lying between them. In germline, CDR1 is SGDLS, CDR2 YYNGEE. The CDR3 sequence is 13 residues long. Genomic DNA acted as the template from which TCR beta VDJ combination and CDR3 sequence profiling were carried out. TCRdb independently ran MiXCR on the reads; one entry per CDR3 protein. There are around 500,000 distinct CDR3 sequences in the sample; less than 35% occur only once, and nearly 0.85% lies in the top ten. About this clonotype itself: The antigen is undetermined.

CD8+CD57+ cell expansion had been shown by flow cytometry in patients chosen for sequencing. The TCR sequence derives from a human donor with aplastic anemia. The chain combines TRBV9 with TRBJ2-2; no clear D. Sequencing was performed on sorted CD4+, CD8+, or CD8+CD57+ T cells (not recorded which) from PBMCs. This chain's CDR3 is CASSVDATGELFF. The CDR3 DNA follows: TGTGCCAGCAGCGTAGACGCCACCGGGGAGCTGTTTTTT.